The rows below give T cell receptor beta chains drawn from one sample of a study of blood T cell repertoires in COVID-19. Some clones are missing from TCRdb's copy, which holds only in-frame ones; the method was immunoSEQ multiplex PCR. The table has some 160,000 clones, approximately 79% seen once; the top ten hold 8.6%. Material for sequencing was peripheral blood. These receptors were collected from a man aged 50 or older with active or convalescent COVID-19. Both conserved end residues are part of each CDR3. The order of the fields is V gene, D gene, J gene, clone size, CDR3 protein, CDR3 DNA. The D gene is left open where the match is weak. Not every row has a clone size; where given, it reads once, few, many or a size class.

>TRBV5-6|TRBD1|TRBJ2-7|.
CASGQGASYEQYF
TGTGCCAGCGGACAGGGGGCTTCCTACGAGCAGTACTTC
>TRBV6-6|TRBD1|TRBJ2-7|.
CASSPGTGGDEQYF
TGTGCCAGCAGTCCCGGGACAGGGGGCGACGAGCAGTACTTC
>TRBV5-4|.|TRBJ2-7|.
CASSLDDRPYEQYF
TGTGCCAGCAGCTTGGATGACAGGCCCTACGAGCAGTACTTC
>TRBV6-2/TRBV6-3|TRBD2|TRBJ2-3|.
CASSYSIGLAGVRTDTQYF
TGTGCCAGCAGTTACTCGATAGGACTAGCGGGAGTTAGGACAGATACGCAGTATTTT
>TRBV7-9|TRBD1|TRBJ1-2|.
CASSPGQVFDGYTF
TGTGCCAGCAGCCCCGGACAGGTTTTTGATGGCTACACCTTC
>TRBV2|TRBD1|TRBJ1-2|.
CASRSEQGAGYTF
TGTGCCAGCAGAAGTGAACAGGGGGCTGGCTACACCTTC
>TRBV15|.|TRBJ2-1|.
CATTRRSSYNEQFF
TGTGCCACCACCCGGAGGAGCTCCTACAATGAGCAGTTCTTC
>TRBV7-2|TRBD2|TRBJ2-1|.
CASSRLAGHNEQFF
TGTGCCAGCAGCAGACTAGCGGGCCACAATGAGCAGTTCTTC
>TRBV24-1|TRBD1|TRBJ2-7|.
CATSDPGTGYYEQYF
TGTGCCACCAGTGACCCCGGGACAGGTTACTACGAGCAGTACTTC
>TRBV25-1|TRBD2|TRBJ2-1|.
CAMLSGLAAPSSYNEQFF
TGTGCCATGCTCTCGGGACTAGCGGCACCAAGCTCCTACAATGAGCAGTTCTTC
>TRBV5-4|.|TRBJ2-2|.
CASSLQGGELFF
TGTGCCAGCAGCTTGCAGGGGGGGGAGCTGTTTTTT
>TRBV19|.|TRBJ2-1|few
CASSQGYEQFF
TGTGCCAGTTCACAGGGCTATGAGCAGTTCTTC
>TRBV2|TRBD1|TRBJ1-2|once
CASNRGHDGYTF
TGTGCCAGCAACAGGGGGCACGATGGCTACACCTTC
>TRBV2|.|TRBJ2-7|few
CASSEVSEQYF
TGTGCCAGCAGTGAAGTGAGCGAGCAGTACTTC
>TRBV10-3|.|TRBJ1-4|.
CAIREDVRGEKLFF
TGTGCCATCAGGGAGGATGTGCGGGGTGAAAAACTGTTTTTT
>TRBV28|TRBD1|TRBJ1-2|.
CASSTPSQGNYGYTF
TGTGCCAGCAGTACCCCCTCACAGGGGAACTATGGCTACACCTTC
>TRBV6-5|TRBD2|TRBJ2-7|.
CASVVIAGVRYEQYF
TGTGCCAGCGTGGTCATAGCGGGAGTCAGGTACGAGCAGTACTTC
>TRBV27|TRBD1|TRBJ2-2|many
CASSLYAGGGGELFF
TGTGCCAGCAGTTTATATGCAGGGGGCGGCGGGGAGCTGTTTTTT
>TRBV30|.|TRBJ1-2|.
CAWITGREGYTF
TGTGCCTGGATAACAGGCCGTGAGGGCTACACCTTC
>TRBV19|.|TRBJ2-7|.
CASRGSVSSYEQYF
TGTGCCAGTAGGGGCAGTGTGAGCTCCTACGAGCAGTACTTC
>TRBV6-5|.|TRBJ2-4|.
CASTNPGRNIQYF
TGTGCCAGCACCAATCCGGGGAGAAACATTCAGTACTTC
>TRBV4-1|TRBD2|TRBJ2-1|few
CASSHPGTSLLSSYNEQFF
TGCGCCAGCAGCCACCCCGGGACTAGTCTCCTGAGCTCCTACAATGAGCAGTTCTTC
>TRBV4-1|.|TRBJ2-7|.
CASSQARSGYEQYF
TGCGCCAGCAGCCAAGCACGGAGCGGCTACGAGCAGTACTTC
>TRBV20-1|.|TRBJ2-1|.
CSAMGNNEQFF
TGCAGTGCTATGGGCAACAATGAGCAGTTCTTC
>TRBV28|.|TRBJ1-3|.
CASSFPRSAPNTIYF
TGTGCCAGCAGTTTCCCCCGCAGCGCCCCAAACACCATATATTTT
>TRBV7-2|TRBD2|TRBJ2-3|.
CASSPRLAGSTDTQYF
TGTGCCAGCAGCCCCCGGCTAGCGGGAAGCACAGATACGCAGTATTTT
>TRBV29-1|.|TRBJ1-2|.
CSVEKGVDYGYTF
TGCAGCGTTGAAAAGGGGGTAGACTATGGCTACACCTTC
>TRBV11-2|.|TRBJ2-1|.
CASSLNRALYNEQFF
TGTGCCAGCAGCTTAAACAGGGCTCTCTACAATGAGCAGTTCTTC
>TRBV5-4|.|TRBJ2-7|.
CASSSGLRPYEQYF
TGTGCCAGCAGCTCAGGACTGCGGCCGTACGAGCAGTACTTC